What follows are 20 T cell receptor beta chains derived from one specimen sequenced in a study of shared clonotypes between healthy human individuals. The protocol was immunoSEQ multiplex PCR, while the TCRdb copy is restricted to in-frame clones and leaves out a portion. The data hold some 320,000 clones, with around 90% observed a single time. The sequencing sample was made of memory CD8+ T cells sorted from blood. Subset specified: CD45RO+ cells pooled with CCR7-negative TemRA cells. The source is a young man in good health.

The CDR3 bases are TGTGCCTGGTTCCCGGGACAGGCCCTCCCAAGGGACACTGAAGCTTTCTTT. Its translation: CAWFPGQALPRDTEAFF. This chain links TRBV30 with TRBJ1-1; TRBD1 aligns across 8 bases. J was trimmed by 3 bases and V by 5 bases; bases with no gene match: 17. Germline-derived CDR1 and CDR2 are GTSNPN and SVGIG (reference sequence). The CDR3 is made up of 17 amino acids.

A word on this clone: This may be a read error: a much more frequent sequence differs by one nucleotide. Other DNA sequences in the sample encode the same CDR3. CDR3: CASTKGVGNQPQHF. For the CDR3, the DNA is TGCGCCAGTACCAAGGGAGTGGGCAATCAGCCCCAGCATTTT. This chain uses TRBV4-1 with TRBJ1-5; D is uncertain. V shed 9 bases and J shed 2 bases, with 14 bases lying between them. The CDR3 covers 14 residues. Germline-derived CDR1 and CDR2 are MGHRA and YSYEKL.

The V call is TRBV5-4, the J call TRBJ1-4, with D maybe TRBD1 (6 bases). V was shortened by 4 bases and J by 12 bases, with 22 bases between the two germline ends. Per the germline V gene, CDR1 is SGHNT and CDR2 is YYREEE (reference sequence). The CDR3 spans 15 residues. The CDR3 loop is CASSRTVGEIEELFF. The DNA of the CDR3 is TGTGCCAGCAGCCGGACAGTGGGGGAGATTGAGGAACTGTTTTTT.

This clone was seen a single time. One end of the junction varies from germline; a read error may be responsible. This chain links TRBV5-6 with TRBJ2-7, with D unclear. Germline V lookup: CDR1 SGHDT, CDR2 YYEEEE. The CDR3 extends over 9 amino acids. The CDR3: CAGCGYPGF. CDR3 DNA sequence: TGTGCCGGGTGCGGATACCCGGGCTTC.

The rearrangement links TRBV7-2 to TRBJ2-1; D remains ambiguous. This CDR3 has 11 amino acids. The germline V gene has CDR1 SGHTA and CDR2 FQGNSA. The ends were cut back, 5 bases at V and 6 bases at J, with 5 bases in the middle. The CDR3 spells CASSTSNEQFF. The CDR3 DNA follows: TGTGCCAGCAGCACCTCCAATGAGCAGTTCTTC.

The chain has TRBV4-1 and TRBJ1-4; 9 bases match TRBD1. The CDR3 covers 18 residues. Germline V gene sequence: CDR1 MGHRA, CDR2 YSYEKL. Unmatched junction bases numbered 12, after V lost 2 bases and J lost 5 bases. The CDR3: CASSQPYLGQGGNEKLFF. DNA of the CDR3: TGCGCCAGCAGCCAACCCTACCTGGGACAGGGCGGGAATGAAAAACTGTTTTTT.

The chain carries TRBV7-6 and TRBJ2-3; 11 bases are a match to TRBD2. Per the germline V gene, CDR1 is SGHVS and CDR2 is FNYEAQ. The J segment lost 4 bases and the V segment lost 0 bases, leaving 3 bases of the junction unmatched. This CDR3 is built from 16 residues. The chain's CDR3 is CASSLASGRASDTQYF. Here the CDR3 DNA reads TGTGCCAGCAGCTTAGCTAGCGGGAGGGCCTCAGATACGCAGTATTTT. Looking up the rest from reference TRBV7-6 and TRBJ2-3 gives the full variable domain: GAGVSQSPRYKVTKRGQDVALRCDPISGHVSLYWYRQALGQGPEFLTYFNYEAQQDKSGLPNDRFSAERPEGSISTLTIQRTEQRDSAMYRCASSLASGRASDTQYFGPGTRLTVL.

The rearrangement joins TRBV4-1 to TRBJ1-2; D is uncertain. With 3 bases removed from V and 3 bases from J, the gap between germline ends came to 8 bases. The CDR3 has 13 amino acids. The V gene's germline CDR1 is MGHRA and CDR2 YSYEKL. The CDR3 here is CASSHILYYGYTF. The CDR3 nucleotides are TGCGCCAGCAGCCATATCCTTTACTATGGCTACACCTTC.

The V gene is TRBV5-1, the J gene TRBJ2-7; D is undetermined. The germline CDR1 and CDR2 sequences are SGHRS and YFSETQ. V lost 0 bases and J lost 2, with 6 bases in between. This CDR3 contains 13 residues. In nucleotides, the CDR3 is TGCGCCAGCAGCTTGGGCAGCACCTACGAGCAGTACTTC. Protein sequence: CASSLGSTYEQYF.

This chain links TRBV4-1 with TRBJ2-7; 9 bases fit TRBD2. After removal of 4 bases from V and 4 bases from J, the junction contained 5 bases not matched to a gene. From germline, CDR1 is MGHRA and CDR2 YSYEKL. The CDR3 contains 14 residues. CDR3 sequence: CASSRGRGEYEQYF. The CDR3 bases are TGCGCCAGCAGCCGCGGGAGGGGGGAATACGAGCAGTACTTC.

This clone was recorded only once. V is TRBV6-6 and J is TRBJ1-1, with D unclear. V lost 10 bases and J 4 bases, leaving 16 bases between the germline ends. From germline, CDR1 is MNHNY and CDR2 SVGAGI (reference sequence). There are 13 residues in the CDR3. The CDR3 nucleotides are TGTGCCATCTCTCCGGGAGTCGGCACTGAAGCTTTCTTT. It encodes CAISPGVGTEAFF.

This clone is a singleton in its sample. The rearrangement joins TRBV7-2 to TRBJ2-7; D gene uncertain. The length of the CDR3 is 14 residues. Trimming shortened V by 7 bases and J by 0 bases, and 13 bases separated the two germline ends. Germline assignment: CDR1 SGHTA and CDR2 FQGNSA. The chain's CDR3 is CASTLPTSSYEQYF. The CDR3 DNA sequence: TGTGCCAGCACCTTGCCTACGAGCTCCTACGAGCAGTACTTC.

The CDR3 is CASSSILTDSYSNQPQHF. CDR3 sequence (DNA): TGTGCCAGCAGCTCCATCTTAACGGATTCCTATAGCAATCAGCCCCAGCATTTT. The gene calls are TRBV7-9 and TRBJ1-5; no reliable D call. The germline V gene encodes CDR1 SEHNR and CDR2 FQNEAQ (reference sequence). This CDR3 spans 18 amino acids. V was pared by 4 bases and J by 0 bases, with 19 bases between. Based on the CDR3 plus reference TRBV7-9 and TRBJ1-5, the full variable domain is DTGVSQNPRHKITKRGQNVTFRCDPISEHNRLYWYRQTLGQGPEFLTYFQNEAQLEKSRLLSDRFSAERPKGSFSTLEIQRTEQGDSAMYLCASSSILTDSYSNQPQHFGDGTRLSIL.

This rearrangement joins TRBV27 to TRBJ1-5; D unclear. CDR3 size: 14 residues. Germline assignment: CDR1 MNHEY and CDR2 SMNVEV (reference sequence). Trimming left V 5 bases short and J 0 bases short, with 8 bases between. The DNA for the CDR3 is TGTGCCAGCAGTGAACACTATAGCAATCAGCCCCAGCATTTT. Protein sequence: CASSEHYSNQPQHF.

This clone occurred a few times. Here the CDR3 reads CASSPSLAYEQYF. In nucleotides, the CDR3 is TGCGCCAGCAGCCCCTCTTTAGCCTACGAGCAGTACTTC. The V and J genes are TRBV4-3 and TRBJ2-7; no reliable D call. V was shortened by 4 bases and J by 2 bases, with 9 bases between the two germline ends. The CDR3 loop spans 13 amino acids. The germline CDR1 and CDR2 sequences are LGHNA and YSLEER.

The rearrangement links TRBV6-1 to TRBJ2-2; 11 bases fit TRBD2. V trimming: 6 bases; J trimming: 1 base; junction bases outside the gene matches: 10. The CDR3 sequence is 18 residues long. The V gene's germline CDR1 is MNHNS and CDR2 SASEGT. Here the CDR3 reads CASSEWETSGMNTGELFF. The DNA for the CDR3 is TGTGCCAGCAGCGAATGGGAGACTAGCGGGATGAACACCGGGGAGCTGTTTTTT.

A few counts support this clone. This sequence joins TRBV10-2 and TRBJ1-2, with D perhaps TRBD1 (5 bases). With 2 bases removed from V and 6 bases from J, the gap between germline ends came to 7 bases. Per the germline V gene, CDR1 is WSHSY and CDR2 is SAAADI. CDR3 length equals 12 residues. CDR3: CASSEVGHGYTF. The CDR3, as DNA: TGCGCCAGCAGTGAGGTGGGACATGGCTACACCTTC.

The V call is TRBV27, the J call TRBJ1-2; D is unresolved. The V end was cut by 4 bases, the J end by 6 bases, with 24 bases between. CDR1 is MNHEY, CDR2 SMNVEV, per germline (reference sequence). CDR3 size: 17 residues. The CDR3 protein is CASSSALLVVGLDGYTF. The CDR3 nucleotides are TGTGCCAGCAGTTCGGCGCTCCTAGTCGTCGGCCTGGATGGCTACACCTTC.

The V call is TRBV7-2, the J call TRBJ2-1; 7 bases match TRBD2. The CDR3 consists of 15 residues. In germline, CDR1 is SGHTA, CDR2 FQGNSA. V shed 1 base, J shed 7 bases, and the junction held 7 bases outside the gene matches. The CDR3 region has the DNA TGTGCCAGCAGCTTAGGGCTCGCCGGGGGGAATGAGCAGTTCTTC. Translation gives CASSLGLAGGNEQFF.

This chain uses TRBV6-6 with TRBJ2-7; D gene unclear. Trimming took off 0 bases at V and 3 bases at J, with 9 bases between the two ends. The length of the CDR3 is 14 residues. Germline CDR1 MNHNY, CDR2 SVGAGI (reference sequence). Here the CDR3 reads CASSYSQGYYEQYF. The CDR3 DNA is TGTGCCAGCAGTTACTCGCAAGGGTACTACGAGCAGTACTTC.